This TCR beta chain comes out of a study of CD8+ T cells in alopecia areata. In the study overall: Tofacitinib exposure lasted 6 to 18 months, followed by 6 months off drug. Study-level results: Links between baseline CD8+ expansion and response need larger treated cohorts.

A word on this clone: Its antigen is still unknown.

The sequencing template was cDNA reverse transcribed from extracted RNA. The assay was immunoSEQ multiplex PCR, and TCRdb's table has in-frame clones only and misses some. The repertoire holds fewer than 250,000 clones, with approximately 47% as singletons. CDR1 is SGHRS, CDR2 YFSETQ, per germline. J gave up 1 base and V 4 bases, and 14 bases lay outside the gene matches. The CDR3 length is 19 residues. Stated treatment: oral pan-JAK inhibitor, 5-10 mg twice daily. The sorting of PBMCs gave CD4+ and CD8+ T cells. The sequence was collected from a human donor with alopecia areata. The chain couples TRBV5-1 to TRBJ2-6, with 7 bases identical to TRBD1. This material consisted of CD4+ T cells sorted from blood, taken around week 37, from a patient treated with tofacitinib. The CDR3 DNA reads TGCGCCAGCAGCCCTAGACAGGGATCAAGTTCGTCTGGGGCCAACGTCCTGACTTTC. Translating gives CASSPRQGSSSSGANVLTF.